Sequencing of this TCR beta chain was carried out in a study of CXCR3-negative and CXCR3-positive naive CD8 T cells. Study outcomes and limitations: TRBV-TRBJ usage matched between naive CXCR3-negative and CXCR3-positive cells but not between memory cells. Hydrophobicity of TRB CDR3s was greater in CXCR3-positive naive cells than in CXCR3-negative naive cells.

Germline V lookup: CDR1 LNHNV, CDR2 YYDKDF (reference sequence). The CDR3 sequence is 14 residues long. As regards this clonotype: Its antigen is unknown.

The naive CD8+ gate required CD45RO-CCR7+CD27+CD95- phenotype. All TRB cDNA libraries came from 5' RACE performed with UMI labels. TCRdb re-called the 5' RACE reads; every CDR3 protein appears as one record, without DNA. Its listing shows tens of thousands of distinct CDR3 sequences. This receptor was taken from a human donor in good health. Some clones in this sample may be carry-over from other donors' samples. The sample consisted of naive CXCR3+ CD8+ T cells from blood. Indicated subset: CD45RO-CCR7+CD27+CD95- naive CD8+ T cells expressing CXCR3 (TNR3+). The chain links TRBV15 to TRBJ2-7; TCRdb picks TRBD1, but there is no DNA to check that call. CDR3 sequence reads: CATSTSTGAGEQYF.